This T cell receptor (beta chain) comes out of a study of blood T cell repertoires in COVID-19. Whole-study context: Samples came from the United States, Italy and Spain, spanning acute and convalescent COVID-19. In each case, the material was cDNA or gDNA derived from T cells, B-cell-depleted T cells, or PBMCs.

Germline loops: CDR1 SGHTA, CDR2 FQGNSA. This CDR3 is built from 15 residues. The V end lost 3 bases, the J end lost 0 bases, and 9 bases lay between the germline ends. Source study methods: Amplification of reference gene primers provided the estimated nucleated cell counts. This table comes from immunoSEQ multiplex PCR, and its TCRdb copy is limited to in-frame clones, with some not included. V and J calls and clone size are as listed in that table; D and trimming were resolved from the DNA. This table has 200,000 to 250,000 clones, 84% appearing once. The receptor was isolated from a man aged 25-45 years with active or convalescent COVID-19. The V gene is TRBV7-2, the J gene TRBJ2-1; TRBD2 might be the D (7 bases). What was sequenced was peripheral blood. In DNA form, the CDR3 reads TGTGCCAGCAGCTTTAGGGGGGGCTCCTACAATGAGCAGTTCTTC. This gives the protein CASSFRGGSYNEQFF.